This passage covers 16 T cell receptor beta chains from one sample sequenced in a study of T cell repertoires in cytomegalovirus infection. TCRdb recomputed calls from the reads with MiXCR, one row per CDR3 protein. The table has approximately 500,000 distinct CDR3 sequences, around 10% seen once; the top ten hold roughly 10%. Sequenced sample: PBMCs. These TCRs come from a human donor in good health (CMV status not recorded). Some clones in this sample may be carry-over from other donors' samples.

This clonotype was counted at least ten times. This chain uses TRBV7-8 with TRBJ1-2, with 9 bases matching TRBD1. Losses at the gene ends were 5 bases for V and 7 bases for J; bases not matched to a gene: 14. The CDR3 spans 16 residues. CDR1 and CDR2 from the germline V gene are SGHVS and FQNEAQ. CDR3 sequence reads: CASSQGQGREVVGYTF. CDR3 sequence (DNA): TGTGCCAGCAGCCAGGGACAGGGACGCGAAGTTGTTGGCTACACCTTC.

Of note for this clonotype: A single base separates this from a much larger clone, so it may be a read error. The CDR3 bases are TGTGCCAGCAGTGAACAGGGCTCCTACAATGAGCAGTTCTTC. Its translation: CASSEQGSYNEQFF. V usage is TRBV2 and J usage is TRBJ2-1; TRBD1 is a possible D gene (5 bases). The germline V gene has CDR1 SNHLY and CDR2 FYNNEI. CDR3 length equals 14 residues. The V end lost 2 bases, the J end lost 0 bases, and 5 bases lay between the germline ends.

At least ten counts were recorded for this clonotype. V gene TRBV12-3 or TRBV12-4 combines with J gene TRBJ1-5; D may be TRBD1 (5 bases). V was shortened by 4 bases and J by 6 bases, with 13 bases between the two germline ends. The CDR3 has 14 residues. The CDR3 protein is CASSSRVGTQPQHF. CDR3 nucleotides: TGTGCCAGCAGTTCTAGGGTGGGGACTCAGCCCCAGCATTTT.

Many counts were recorded for this clonotype. V gene TRBV4-2 combines with J gene TRBJ1-3; D is uncertain. Germline V lookup: CDR1 LGHNA, CDR2 YNFKEQ. V was cut by 1 base and J by 0 bases, with 10 bases left in between. The CDR3 runs to 16 residues. The CDR3 loop is CASSQGALASGNTIYF. The CDR3 nucleotides read TGTGCCAGCAGCCAAGGCGCTTTGGCCTCTGGAAACACCATATATTTT.

This clonotype appeared a few times. J is TRBJ2-1 and V is TRBV3-1, with D uncertain. Trimming stripped 2 bases from V and 0 bases from J, with 17 bases between. The germline gives CDR1 LGHDT, CDR2 YNNKEL (reference sequence). This CDR3 is 18 amino acids long. The CDR3 coding sequence is TGTGCCAGCAGCCAATTTCACGGATGGTCAGCCTCCTACAATGAGCAGTTCTTC. Translated: CASSQFHGWSASYNEQFF.

Ten or more counts support this clonotype. The chain couples TRBV10-3 to TRBJ2-7, with D perhaps TRBD1 (5 bases). The CDR3 has 15 residues. Germline-derived CDR1 and CDR2 are ENHRY and SYGVKD. Trimming took 3 bases from V and 2 from J, leaving 14 bases between them. In nucleotides, the CDR3 is TGTGCCATCAGTGACCTGACAGTTTCCGCCTACGAGCAGTACTTC. Translated, it gives CAISDLTVSAYEQYF.

This clonotype was found many times. V and J are TRBV7-8 and TRBJ2-7; D may be TRBD1 (6 bases). This CDR3 is built from 14 residues. V was trimmed by 2 bases and J by 7 bases, leaving 15 bases between them. Germline CDR1 is SGHVS and CDR2 is FQNEAQ. The CDR3 spells CASSLNTGTTEQYF. The CDR3 DNA reads TGTGCCAGCAGCTTAAACACCGGGACAACGGAGCAGTACTTC.

This clonotype came up many times. The CDR3 coding sequence is TGCAGCGTTGCGGCACAGACAGGGGACCCCTACGAGCAGTACTTC. Translated, it gives CSVAAQTGDPYEQYF. V usage is TRBV29-1 and J usage is TRBJ2-7; 8 bases align to TRBD1. This CDR3 has 15 amino acids. The V and J ends lost 4 bases and 2 bases, in that order; junction bases with no gene match: 10. Germline-derived CDR1 and CDR2 are SQVTM and ANQGSEA.

This clonotype was observed a handful of times. This chain uses TRBV20-1 with TRBJ2-7, with TRBD2 identical over 9 bases. The ends lost 7 bases at V and 2 bases at J; junction bases unmatched: 3. The CDR3 totals 12 residues. Germline loops: CDR1 DFQATT, CDR2 SNEGSKA (reference sequence). The chain's CDR3 is CSGREGAYEQYF. CDR3 nucleotide sequence: TGCAGTGGGCGGGAGGGGGCCTACGAGCAGTACTTC.

This clonotype was recorded at least ten times. A read error may produce the germline difference seen at one junction end. The chain joins TRBV10-3 to TRBJ2-1, with D maybe TRBD1 (6 bases). From germline, CDR1 is ENHRY and CDR2 SYGVKD. This CDR3 region has 14 residues. DNA of the CDR3: TGTGCCATCACTGAGTCAACCAGGGGCGTGGAGCAGTTCTTC. Its protein is CAITESTRGVEQFF.

The rearrangement links TRBV3-1 to TRBJ2-1; 8 positions agree with TRBD1. The CDR3 has 13 amino acids. From germline, CDR1 is LGHDT and CDR2 YNNKEL (reference sequence). V dropped 2 bases and J dropped 10; count of bases not matched to a gene: 4. CDR3 sequence: CASSQFGQGEQFF. In DNA form, the CDR3 reads TGTGCCAGCAGCCAATTCGGACAGGGCGAGCAGTTCTTC.

This clonotype turned up a few times. This chain links TRBV5-1 with TRBJ2-7; D is uncertain. Per germline, CDR1 SGHRS and CDR2 YFSETQ. V lost 1 base and J lost 0, with 5 bases in between. The CDR3 covers 13 residues. For the CDR3, the DNA is TGCGCCAGCAGCTTGTACGGCTCCTACGAGCAGTACTTC. Amino acids: CASSLYGSYEQYF.

There are many counts of this clonotype. The chain joins TRBV5-5 to TRBJ2-1; D is ambiguous. The CDR3 runs to 11 residues. Germline loops: CDR1 SGHKS, CDR2 YYEKEE (reference sequence). V was clipped by 5 bases and J by 6 bases, with 6 bases between them. The CDR3 region is CASRVGNEQFF. DNA of the CDR3: TGTGCCAGCAGGGTCGGCAATGAGCAGTTCTTC.

The chain combines TRBV27 with TRBJ2-6; unclear D gene. Per the germline V gene, CDR1 is MNHEY and CDR2 is SMNVEV (reference sequence). V was cut by 5 bases and J by 4 bases, with 9 bases left in between. The CDR3 length is 14 residues. CDR3 sequence: CASSPPVGANVLTF. The DNA of the CDR3 is TGTGCCAGCAGTCCCCCCGTGGGGGCCAACGTCCTGACTTTC.

This clonotype appeared many times. The chain uses TRBV4-2 and TRBJ2-1; 9 positions match TRBD2. Trimming took 2 bases from V and 5 from J; bases not matched to a gene: 7. The CDR3 contains 16 residues. From germline, CDR1 is LGHNA and CDR2 YNFKEQ. CDR3 DNA: TGTGCCAGCAGCCAACGAAGACTAGCGGAAAACAATGAGCAGTTCTTC. Encoded protein: CASSQRRLAENNEQFF.

This sequence joins TRBV6-5 and TRBJ1-6; D gene uncertain. V dropped 2 bases and J dropped 9 bases, with 8 bases sitting between them. The germline CDR1 and CDR2 sequences are MNHEY and SVGAGI. This CDR3 has 13 residues. The CDR3 DNA follows: TGTGCCAGCAGTTACGCGGGAGTTTCACCCCTCCACTTT. Its translation is CASSYAGVSPLHF.